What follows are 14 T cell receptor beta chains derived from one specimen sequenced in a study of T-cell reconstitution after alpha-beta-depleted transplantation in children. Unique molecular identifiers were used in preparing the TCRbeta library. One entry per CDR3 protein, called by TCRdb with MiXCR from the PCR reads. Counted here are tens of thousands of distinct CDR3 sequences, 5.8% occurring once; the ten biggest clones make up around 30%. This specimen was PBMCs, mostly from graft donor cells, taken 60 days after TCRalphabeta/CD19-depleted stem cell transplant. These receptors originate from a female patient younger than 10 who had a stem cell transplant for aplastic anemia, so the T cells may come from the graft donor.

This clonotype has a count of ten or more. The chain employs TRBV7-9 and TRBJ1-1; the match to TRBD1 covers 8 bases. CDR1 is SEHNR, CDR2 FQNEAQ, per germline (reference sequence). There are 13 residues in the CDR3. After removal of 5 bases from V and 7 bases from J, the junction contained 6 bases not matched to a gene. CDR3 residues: CASSPGGSGEAFF. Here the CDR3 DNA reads TGTGCCAGCAGCCCAGGGGGCTCGGGTGAAGCTTTCTTT.

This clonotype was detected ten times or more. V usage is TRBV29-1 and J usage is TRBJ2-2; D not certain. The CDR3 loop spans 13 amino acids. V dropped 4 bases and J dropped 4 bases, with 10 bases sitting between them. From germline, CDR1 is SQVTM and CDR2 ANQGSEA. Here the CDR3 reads CSVVASSTGELFF. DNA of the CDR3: TGCAGCGTTGTAGCCAGTTCCACCGGGGAGCTGTTTTTT.

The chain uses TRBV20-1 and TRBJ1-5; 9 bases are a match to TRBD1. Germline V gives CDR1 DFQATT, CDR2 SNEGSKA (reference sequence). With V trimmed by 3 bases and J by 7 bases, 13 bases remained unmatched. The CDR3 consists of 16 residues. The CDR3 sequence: CSASFIGTGIEQPQHF. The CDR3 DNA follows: TGCAGTGCTAGCTTCATCGGGACAGGGATAGAACAGCCCCAGCATTTT.

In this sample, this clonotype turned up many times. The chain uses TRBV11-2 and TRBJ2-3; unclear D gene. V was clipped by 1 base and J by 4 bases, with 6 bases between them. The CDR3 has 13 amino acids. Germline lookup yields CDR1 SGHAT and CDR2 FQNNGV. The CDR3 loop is CASSLANADTQYF. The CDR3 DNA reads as TGTGCCAGCAGCTTAGCTAACGCAGATACGCAGTATTTT.

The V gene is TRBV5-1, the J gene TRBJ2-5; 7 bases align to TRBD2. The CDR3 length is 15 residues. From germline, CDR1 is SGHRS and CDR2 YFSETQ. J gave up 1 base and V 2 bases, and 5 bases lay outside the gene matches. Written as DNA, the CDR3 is TGCGCCAGCAGCTTTGGGGGAGGGTCCCAAGAGACCCAGTACTTC. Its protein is CASSFGGGSQETQYF.

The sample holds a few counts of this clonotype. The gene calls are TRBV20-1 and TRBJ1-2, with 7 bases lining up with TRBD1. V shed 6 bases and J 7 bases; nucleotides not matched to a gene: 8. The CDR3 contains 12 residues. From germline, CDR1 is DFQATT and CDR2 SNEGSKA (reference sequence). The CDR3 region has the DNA TGCAGTGCCCGGGACAGCGGATCTGGCTACACCTTC. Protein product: CSARDSGSGYTF.

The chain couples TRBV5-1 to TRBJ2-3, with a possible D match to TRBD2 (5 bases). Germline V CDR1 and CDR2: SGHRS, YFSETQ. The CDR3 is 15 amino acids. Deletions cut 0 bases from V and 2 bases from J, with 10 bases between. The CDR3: CASSLEGGYTDTQYF. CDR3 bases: TGCGCCAGCAGCTTGGAAGGAGGATACACAGATACGCAGTATTTT.

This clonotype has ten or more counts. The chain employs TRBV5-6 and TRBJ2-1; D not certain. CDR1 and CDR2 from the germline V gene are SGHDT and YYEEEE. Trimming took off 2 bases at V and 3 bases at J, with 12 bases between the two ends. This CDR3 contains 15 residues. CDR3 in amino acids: CASSLFVGSYNEQFF. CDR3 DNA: TGTGCCAGCAGCTTATTCGTGGGAAGCTACAATGAGCAGTTCTTC.

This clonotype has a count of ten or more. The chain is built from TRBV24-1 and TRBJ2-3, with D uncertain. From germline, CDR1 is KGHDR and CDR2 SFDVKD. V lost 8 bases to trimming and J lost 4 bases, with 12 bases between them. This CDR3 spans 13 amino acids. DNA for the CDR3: TGTGCCACCACCGTGGACGGGTCAGATACGCAGTATTTT. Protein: CATTVDGSDTQYF.

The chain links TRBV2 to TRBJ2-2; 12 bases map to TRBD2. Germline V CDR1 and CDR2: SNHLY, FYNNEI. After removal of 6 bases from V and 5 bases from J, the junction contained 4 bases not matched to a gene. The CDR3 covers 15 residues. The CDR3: CASRTGTSGTGELFF. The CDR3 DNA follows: TGTGCCAGCAGGACTGGGACTAGCGGGACCGGGGAGCTGTTTTTT.

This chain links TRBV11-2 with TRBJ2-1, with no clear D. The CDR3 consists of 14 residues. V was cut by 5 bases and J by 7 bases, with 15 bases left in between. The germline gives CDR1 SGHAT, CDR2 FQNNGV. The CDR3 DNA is TGTGCCAGCAGCCGAGGAAGGAGAGAAAATGAGCAGTTCTTC. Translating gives CASSRGRRENEQFF.

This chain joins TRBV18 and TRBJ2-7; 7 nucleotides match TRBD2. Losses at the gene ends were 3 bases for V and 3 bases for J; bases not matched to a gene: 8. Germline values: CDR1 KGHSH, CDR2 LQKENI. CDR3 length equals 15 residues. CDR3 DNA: TGTGCCAGCTCACCGGGTACAGCTAGCGGCTACGAGCAGTACTTC. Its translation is CASSPGTASGYEQYF. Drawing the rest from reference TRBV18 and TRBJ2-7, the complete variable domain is NAGVMQNPRHLVRRRGQEARLRCSPMKGHSHVYWYRQLPEEGLKFMVYLQKENIIDESGMPKERFSAEFPKEGPSILRIQQVVRGDSAAYFCASSPGTASGYEQYFGPGTRLTVT.

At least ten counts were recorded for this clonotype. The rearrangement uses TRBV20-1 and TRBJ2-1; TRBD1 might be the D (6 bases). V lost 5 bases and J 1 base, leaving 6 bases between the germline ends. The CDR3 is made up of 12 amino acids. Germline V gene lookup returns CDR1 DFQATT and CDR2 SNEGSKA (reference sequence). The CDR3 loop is CSADRSYNEQFF. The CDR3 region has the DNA TGCAGTGCTGACAGGTCCTACAATGAGCAGTTCTTC.

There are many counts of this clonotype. As DNA, the CDR3 is TGCAGTGCTAGTCAAAGGGGGGCGACAGATACGCAGTATTTT. It encodes CSASQRGATDTQYF. The chain joins TRBV20-1 to TRBJ2-3; perhaps D is TRBD1 or TRBD2 (6 bases each). V lost 3 bases to trimming and J lost 3 bases, with 13 bases between them. The CDR3 spans 14 residues. CDR1 is DFQATT, CDR2 SNEGSKA, per germline (reference sequence).